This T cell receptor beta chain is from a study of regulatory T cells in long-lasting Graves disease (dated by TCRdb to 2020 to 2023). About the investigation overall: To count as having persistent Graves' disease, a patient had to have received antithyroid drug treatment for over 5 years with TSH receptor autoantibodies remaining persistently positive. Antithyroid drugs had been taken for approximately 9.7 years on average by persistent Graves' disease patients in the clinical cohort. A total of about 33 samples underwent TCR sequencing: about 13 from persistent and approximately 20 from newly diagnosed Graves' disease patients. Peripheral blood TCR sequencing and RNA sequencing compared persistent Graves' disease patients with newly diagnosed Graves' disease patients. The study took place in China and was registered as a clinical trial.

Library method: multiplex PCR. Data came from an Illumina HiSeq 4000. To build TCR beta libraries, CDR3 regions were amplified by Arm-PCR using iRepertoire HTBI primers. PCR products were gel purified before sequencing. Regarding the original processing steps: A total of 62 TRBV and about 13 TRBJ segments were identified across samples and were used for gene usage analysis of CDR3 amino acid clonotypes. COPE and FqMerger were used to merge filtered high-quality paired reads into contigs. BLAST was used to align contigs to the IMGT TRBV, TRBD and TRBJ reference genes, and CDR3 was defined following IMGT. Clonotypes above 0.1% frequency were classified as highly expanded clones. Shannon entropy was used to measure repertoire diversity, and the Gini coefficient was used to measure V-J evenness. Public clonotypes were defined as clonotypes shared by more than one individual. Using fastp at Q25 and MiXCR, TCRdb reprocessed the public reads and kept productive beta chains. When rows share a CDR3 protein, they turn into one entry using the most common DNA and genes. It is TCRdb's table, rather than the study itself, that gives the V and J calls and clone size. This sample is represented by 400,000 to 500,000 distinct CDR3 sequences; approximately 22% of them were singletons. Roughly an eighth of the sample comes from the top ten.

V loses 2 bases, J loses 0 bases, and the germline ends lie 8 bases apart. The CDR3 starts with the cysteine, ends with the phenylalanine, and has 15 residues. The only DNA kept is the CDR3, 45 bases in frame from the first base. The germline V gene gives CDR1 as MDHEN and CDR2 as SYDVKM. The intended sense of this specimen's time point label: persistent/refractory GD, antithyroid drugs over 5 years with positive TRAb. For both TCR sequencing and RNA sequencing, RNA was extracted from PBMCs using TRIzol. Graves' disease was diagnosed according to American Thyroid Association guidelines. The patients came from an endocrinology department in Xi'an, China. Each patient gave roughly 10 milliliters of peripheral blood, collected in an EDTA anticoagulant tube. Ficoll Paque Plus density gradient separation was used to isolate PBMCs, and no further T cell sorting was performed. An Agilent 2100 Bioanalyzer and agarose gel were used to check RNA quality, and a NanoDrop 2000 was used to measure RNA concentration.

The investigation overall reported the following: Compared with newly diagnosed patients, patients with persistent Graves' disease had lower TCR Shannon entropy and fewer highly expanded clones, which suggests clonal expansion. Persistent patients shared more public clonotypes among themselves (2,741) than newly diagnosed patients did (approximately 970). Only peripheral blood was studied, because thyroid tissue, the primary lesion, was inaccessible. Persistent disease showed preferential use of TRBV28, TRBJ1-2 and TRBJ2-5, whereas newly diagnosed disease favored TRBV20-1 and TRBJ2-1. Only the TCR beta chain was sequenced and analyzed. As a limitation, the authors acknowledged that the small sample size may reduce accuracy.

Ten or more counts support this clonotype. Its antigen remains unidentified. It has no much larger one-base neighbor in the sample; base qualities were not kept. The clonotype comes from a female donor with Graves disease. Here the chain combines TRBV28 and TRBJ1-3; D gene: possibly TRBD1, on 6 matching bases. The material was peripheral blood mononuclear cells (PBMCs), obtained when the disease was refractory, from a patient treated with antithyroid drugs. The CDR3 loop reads CASSLTGTSGNTIYF. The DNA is TGTGCCAGCAGTTTAACAGGGACCTCTGGAAACACCATATATTTT.